The 30 T cell receptor beta chains listed next were all sequenced from one sample in a study of beta chain features in type 1 diabetes. Whole-study results and caveats: Shorter TCRB CDR3s, moderately but significantly so, were found in Type 1 diabetes patients in all four CD4+ subsets.

No cognate antigen is known for these TCRs. TCRB transcripts that were expressed got sequenced, as all of the isolated RNA had been reverse transcribed. Some clones are missing from TCRdb's copy, which holds only in-frame ones; the method was immunoSEQ multiplex PCR. The sample has 400,000 or so clones, over 8.5% seen once. Sequencing was done on a sample of central memory CD4+ T cells from blood. The receptors were sampled from a man between 25 and 39 years old with type 1 diabetes.

This clone occurred a few times. The chain has TRBV30 and TRBJ2-1, with 15 bases that match TRBD2. This CDR3 region has 16 residues. The trim removed 2 bases at V and 6 bases at J, leaving 5 bases unmatched. The germline V gene has CDR1 GTSNPN and CDR2 SVGIG (reference sequence). CDR3 amino acids: CAWSPRTSGRANEQFF. The DNA for the CDR3 is TGTGCCTGGAGTCCCAGGACTAGCGGGAGGGCCAATGAGCAGTTCTTC.

This clone was observed a few times. The gene calls are TRBV5-6 and TRBJ2-1; 10 positions match TRBD2. V dropped 5 bases and J dropped 4; count of bases not matched to a gene: 6. CDR1 and CDR2 (germline): SGHDT, YYEEEE. CDR3 size: 15 residues. CDR3 amino acids: CASREGLASYNEQFF. The CDR3 DNA reads as TGTGCCAGCAGAGAGGGACTAGCGTCATACAATGAGCAGTTCTTC.

This clone was observed a handful of times. Germline is not matched at one junction end, which may reflect a read error. The chain has TRBV2 and TRBJ2-5; TRBD1 matches at 7 bases. The CDR3 length is 13 residues. In germline, CDR1 is SNHLY, CDR2 FYNNEI. The CDR3 DNA is TGTGCCACCAGTGGACAGGCTGGGGAGACCCAGTACTTC. Its translation is CATSGQAGETQYF.

The V call is TRBV6-6, the J call TRBJ1-2, with 8 bases matching TRBD1. V lost 2 bases to trimming and J lost 7 bases; unmatched junction nucleotides: 12. Germline CDR1 MNHNY, CDR2 SVGAGI (reference sequence). The CDR3 length is 16 residues. The CDR3 region has the DNA TGTGCCAGCAGTTACGGCTTGTTACAGGGGGAATCTGGCTACACCTTC. Its translation: CASSYGLLQGESGYTF.

In its sample, this clone was seen many times. The V call is TRBV2, the J call TRBJ2-5, with D possibly being TRBD1 (5 bases). Trimming stripped 6 bases from V and 2 bases from J, with 7 bases between. The CDR3 spans 12 residues. Germline CDR1 reads SNHLY; CDR2 reads FYNNEI. CDR3 amino acids: CASRQEQETQYF. The CDR3 DNA reads TGTGCCAGCAGACAGGAACAAGAGACCCAGTACTTC.

The rearrangement links TRBV7-6 to TRBJ2-2; the match to TRBD2 covers 7 bases. The CDR3 spans 15 residues. The germline CDR1 and CDR2 sequences are SGHVS and FNYEAQ. Trimming cost V 3 bases and J 3 bases; bases outside gene matches: 4. The CDR3 spells CASSFLAGDTGELFF. CDR3 nucleotide sequence: TGTGCCAGCAGCTTCTTAGCGGGTGACACCGGGGAGCTGTTTTTT.

Only a few counts were recorded for this clone. This rearrangement joins TRBV14 to TRBJ2-1; possible D gene TRBD2, 7 bases. This CDR3 spans 15 amino acids. Germline values: CDR1 SGHDN, CDR2 FVKESK. Trimming took off 2 bases at V and 5 bases at J, with 13 bases between the two ends. The CDR3 nucleotides read TGTGCCAGCAGCCAATGGGGGGGGCGCAACAATGAGCAGTTCTTC. Translated, it gives CASSQWGGRNNEQFF.

This clone occurred a few times. V gene TRBV27 combines with J gene TRBJ2-1; 9 bases fit TRBD2. The J segment lost 2 bases and the V segment lost 5 bases, leaving 4 bases of the junction unmatched. CDR3 size: 15 residues. Germline V gene data show CDR1 as MNHEY and CDR2 as SMNVEV (reference sequence). CDR3: CASSGTSSTYNEQFF. In DNA form, the CDR3 reads TGTGCCAGCAGTGGGACTAGCTCTACCTACAATGAGCAGTTCTTC.

This chain uses TRBV28 with TRBJ1-5; perhaps TRBD1 as D (5 bases). The CDR3 consists of 16 residues. Deletions cut 4 bases from V and 7 bases from J, with 20 bases between. CDR1 and CDR2 (germline): MDHEN, SYDVKM. CDR3 region: CASSSRDSRREQPQHF. The CDR3 nucleotides read TGTGCCAGCAGTTCCCGGGACTCAAGGAGGGAGCAGCCCCAGCATTTT.

The rearrangement uses TRBV6-1 and TRBJ2-5; 10 nucleotides match TRBD1. CDR3 length: 14 residues. Losses at the gene ends were 6 bases for V and 5 bases for J; bases not matched to a gene: 6. CDR1 and CDR2 from the germline V gene are MNHNS and SASEGT. This chain's CDR3 is CASSGTGVAETQYF. CDR3 DNA: TGTGCCAGCAGCGGGACAGGGGTGGCGGAGACCCAGTACTTC.

This chain links TRBV28 with TRBJ1-2; D is unresolved. Germline-derived CDR1 and CDR2 are MDHEN and SYDVKM. This CDR3 has 12 amino acids. V lost 8 bases and J lost 7, with 14 bases in between. The CDR3 sequence is CASHSQDGGYTF. CDR3 nucleotides: TGTGCCAGCCACTCCCAGGATGGTGGCTACACCTTC.

The V and J genes are TRBV28 and TRBJ2-5; D ambiguous. Germline V gives CDR1 MDHEN, CDR2 SYDVKM. Trimming cost V 3 bases and J 0 bases, with 8 bases left between them. CDR3 size: 14 residues. The CDR3 region has the DNA TGTGCCAGCAGTTTTAGGGCCAACCAAGAGACCCAGTACTTC. It translates to CASSFRANQETQYF.

This clone was seen a handful of times. The chain uses TRBV7-8 and TRBJ1-1; D gene uncertain. V lost 5 bases and J 2 bases, leaving 15 bases between the germline ends. The CDR3 consists of 15 residues. The germline CDR1 and CDR2 sequences are SGHVS and FQNEAQ. CDR3 residues: CASSRARQQNTEAFF. In DNA, the CDR3 is TGTGCCAGCAGCCGCGCGAGGCAGCAAAACACTGAAGCTTTCTTT.

The CDR3 sequence: CASSSTWGSGNQPQHF. The CDR3 region has the DNA TGTGCCAGCAGCTCCACGTGGGGCTCTGGCAATCAGCCCCAGCATTTT. J is TRBJ1-5 and V is TRBV5-8, with a weak D call TRBD1 (5 bases). The CDR3 is 16 residues long. CDR1 and CDR2 (germline): SGHTS, YDEGEE. Trimming stripped 3 bases from V and 2 bases from J, with 15 bases between.

Turning to this clone: The sample has other DNA sequences that encode this CDR3 too. V gene TRBV4-1 combines with J gene TRBJ1-5; 8 nucleotides align to TRBD1. V shed 1 base and J 4 bases; nucleotides not matched to a gene: 3. The CDR3 runs 15 residues. Germline values: CDR1 MGHRA, CDR2 YSYEKL. The CDR3, as DNA: TGCGCCAGCAGCCAAGCAGACAGGGGTAATCAGCCCCAGCATTTT. It encodes CASSQADRGNQPQHF.

This clone was found a few times. The DNA of the CDR3 is TGTGCCAGCAATCACAACGGCAGACAAGAGACCCAGTACTTC. Protein: CASNHNGRQETQYF. The chain combines TRBV2 with TRBJ2-5; no clear D. The CDR3 contains 14 residues. CDR1 and CDR2 from the germline V gene are SNHLY and FYNNEI. V was clipped by 7 bases and J by 2 bases, with 14 bases between them.

This clone was observed a handful of times. The V call is TRBV28, the J call TRBJ2-2; tentative D call: TRBD2 (6 bases). The CDR3 contains 15 residues. From germline, CDR1 is MDHEN and CDR2 SYDVKM. The germline V and J ends were trimmed by 0 bases and 1 base, with 6 bases remaining between them. CDR3 in amino acids: CASSLWRGNTGELFF. The CDR3 region has the DNA TGTGCCAGCAGTTTATGGCGGGGGAACACCGGGGAGCTGTTTTTT.

As DNA, the CDR3 is TGTGCCAGCAGCTTGGACGGTAGCCAGCCCCAGCATTTT. Protein product: CASSLDGSQPQHF. The V call is TRBV7-9, the J call TRBJ1-5; D not certain. The germline gives CDR1 SEHNR, CDR2 FQNEAQ (reference sequence). The CDR3 runs 13 residues. Trimming pared 3 bases from V and 7 bases from J, leaving 10 bases between.

The V gene is TRBV27, the J gene TRBJ2-4; 7 bases are a match to TRBD1. Germline V lookup: CDR1 MNHEY, CDR2 SMNVEV (reference sequence). V was clipped by 5 bases and J by 0 bases; unmatched bases: 10. The CDR3 has 17 residues. The CDR3 reads CASSDYRGGAAKNIQYF. CDR3 DNA: TGTGCCAGCAGTGACTACAGGGGCGGAGCAGCCAAAAACATTCAGTACTTC.

V is TRBV29-1 and J is TRBJ1-1; no definite D call. V dropped 6 bases and J dropped 1 base, with 15 bases sitting between them. CDR1 and CDR2 from the germline V gene are SQVTM and ANQGSEA. The CDR3 runs to 14 residues. CDR3 amino acids: CSVPKENRNTEAFF. CDR3 in DNA: TGCAGCGTCCCCAAGGAAAACCGGAACACTGAAGCTTTCTTT.

This clone was picked up many times. The sample holds other DNA sequences that translate to the same CDR3. The chain is built from TRBV14 and TRBJ1-1; D unresolved. The germline V gene has CDR1 SGHDN and CDR2 FVKESK. Trimming pared 0 bases from V and 1 base from J, leaving 3 bases between. The CDR3 extends over 13 amino acids. This CDR3 is CASSQDRNTEAFF. The CDR3 DNA reads TGTGCCAGCAGCCAAGACAGGAACACTGAAGCTTTCTTT. Using reference TRBV14 and TRBJ1-1 for the parts outside the CDR3, the full variable domain is EAGVTQFPSHSVIEKGQTVTLRCDPISGHDNLYWYRRVMGKEIKFLLHFVKESKQDESGMPNNRFLAERTGGTYSTLKVQPAELEDSGVYFCASSQDRNTEAFFGQGTRLTVV.

In this sample, this clone turned up many times. The V gene is TRBV7-2, the J gene TRBJ1-3; TRBD1 aligns across 9 bases. This CDR3 is built from 16 residues. V gave up 3 bases and J gave up 4 bases; unmatched junction bases: 7. CDR1 is SGHTA, CDR2 FQGNSA, per germline. For the CDR3, the DNA is TGTGCCAGCAGCTTGGCACAGGGGGCGTTCGGAAACACCATATATTTT. This gives the protein CASSLAQGAFGNTIYF.

The J gene is TRBJ2-3, the V gene TRBV10-1, with D possibly matching TRBD2 (6 bases). CDR1 and CDR2 (germline): WNHNN, SYGVQD (reference sequence). V was shortened by 2 bases and J by 0 bases, with 6 bases between the two germline ends. The CDR3 contains 14 residues. The CDR3 nucleotides are TGCGCCAGCAGTGAGGCGGGGAGCACAGATACGCAGTATTTT. Amino acids: CASSEAGSTDTQYF.

This clone was seen more than once but under ten times. The chain is built from TRBV29-1 and TRBJ1-1; no clear D gene. The germline V gene has CDR1 SQVTM and CDR2 ANQGSEA. Trimming removed 4 bases at V and 1 base at J, with 13 bases between. The CDR3 is made up of 14 amino acids. CDR3 in amino acids: CSVGQERKNTEAFF. The CDR3 DNA follows: TGCAGCGTTGGCCAGGAACGTAAGAACACTGAAGCTTTCTTT.

The rearrangement joins TRBV10-3 to TRBJ1-2, with D perhaps TRBD1 (6 bases). From germline, CDR1 is ENHRY and CDR2 SYGVKD. V shed 0 bases and J shed 1 base, with 12 bases lying between them. CDR3 size: 16 residues. The CDR3 DNA is TGTGCCATCAGTGAGTCTCGACAGGACCTTAACTATGGCTACACCTTC. It yields the protein CAISESRQDLNYGYTF.

This clone appeared a few times. The chain uses TRBV10-1 and TRBJ2-2, with D possibly being TRBD2 (6 bases). Trimming removed 7 bases from V and 1 base from J, with 10 bases in between. The CDR3 consists of 14 residues. CDR1 is WNHNN, CDR2 SYGVQD, per germline (reference sequence). CDR3 amino acids: CASTQGLNTGELFF. The CDR3 nucleotides read TGCGCCAGCACTCAGGGACTGAACACCGGGGAGCTGTTTTTT.

The table lists this clone with many counts. The genes are TRBV10-3 and TRBJ1-4; D call uncertain. Germline CDR1 reads ENHRY; CDR2 reads SYGVKD. This CDR3 comprises 14 residues. V lost 0 bases and J 4 bases, leaving 6 bases between the germline ends. CDR3 DNA: TGTGCCATCAGTGAGTCCCAGCGTAATGAAAAACTGTTTTTT. Protein: CAISESQRNEKLFF.

This clone was seen a few times. The same CDR3 can be traced to other DNA sequences in this sample. The chain links TRBV28 to TRBJ2-7, with 7 bases aligning to TRBD1. The germline CDR1 and CDR2 sequences are MDHEN and SYDVKM. This CDR3 comprises 12 residues. V shed 6 bases and J 4 bases; nucleotides not matched to a gene: 3. The CDR3 region is CASSLQGYEQYF. CDR3 DNA sequence: TGTGCCAGCAGCCTACAGGGGTACGAGCAGTACTTC.

The table lists this clone with a few counts. V gene TRBV19 combines with J gene TRBJ2-7, with D possibly being TRBD1 or TRBD2 (5 bases each). The CDR3 is made up of 14 amino acids. The V end lost 9 bases, the J end lost 2 bases, and 17 bases lay between the germline ends. The germline CDR1 and CDR2 sequences are LNHDA and SQIVND (reference sequence). The CDR3 DNA sequence: TGTGCCAGCCGGCCCGGGACCGGAGCCTACGAGCAGTACTTC. This translates into CASRPGTGAYEQYF.

The CDR3 is CASSFSGGVNEQFF. The CDR3, as DNA: TGTGCCAGCAGCTTCTCGGGGGGTGTAAATGAGCAGTTCTTC. The chain recombines TRBV7-9 with TRBJ2-1; 7 positions match TRBD2. J gave up 7 bases and V 3 bases, and 6 bases lay outside the gene matches. Germline values: CDR1 SEHNR, CDR2 FQNEAQ (reference sequence). This CDR3 contains 14 residues.